The 18 T cell receptor beta chains below all came from one sample that was sequenced in a study of shared clonotypes between healthy human individuals. Sequencing was performed with immunoSEQ multiplex PCR; in TCRdb, only in-frame clones are kept and a portion is missing. The sample includes 2.3 million or so clones, 90% to 95% of them seen just once. Sequencing was performed on naive CD4+ T cells from PBMCs. The subset denotes: CD45RA+ positively selected. These receptors originate from a man between 18 and 35 years old in good health. Some clones in this sample may be carry-over from other donors' samples.

The genes are TRBV28 and TRBJ1-2, with D possibly being TRBD1 (5 bases). This CDR3 has 14 residues. Germline CDR1 reads MDHEN; CDR2 reads SYDVKM. V lost 2 bases and J lost 4, with 11 bases in between. This CDR3 is CASSLVRRGYGYTF. In DNA, the CDR3 is TGTGCCAGCAGTTTAGTTCGTAGGGGCTATGGCTACACCTTC.

The V and J genes are TRBV4-1 and TRBJ2-3; 13 bases agree with TRBD2. Germline lookup yields CDR1 MGHRA and CDR2 YSYEKL. V shed 4 bases, J shed 1 base, and the junction held 5 bases outside the gene matches. The CDR3 has 17 residues. The CDR3: CASSPGLAGAGTDTQYF. The CDR3 DNA follows: TGCGCCAGCAGCCCAGGACTAGCGGGAGCGGGCACAGATACGCAGTATTTT.

The chain links TRBV7-2 to TRBJ1-1, with D maybe TRBD1 (6 bases). The CDR3 is 14 residues long. Deletions cut 4 bases from V and 0 bases from J, with 9 bases between. The germline CDR1 and CDR2 sequences are SGHTA and FQGNSA. The CDR3 region is CASSYGQLNTEAFF. Here the CDR3 DNA reads TGTGCCAGCAGCTACGGACAGTTGAACACTGAAGCTTTCTTT.

The genes are TRBV9 and TRBJ2-7, with TRBD2 matching over 7 bases. V shed 0 bases, J shed 2 bases, and the junction held 11 bases outside the gene matches. Germline CDR1 and CDR2: SGDLS and YYNGEE. The CDR3 loop spans 17 amino acids. The DNA for the CDR3 is TGTGCCAGCAGCGTAGGGGCAACACTAGCGTCCCCCTACGAGCAGTACTTC. This codes for CASSVGATLASPYEQYF.

This rearrangement joins TRBV19 to TRBJ2-7, with 10 bases lining up with TRBD1. The V segment lost 7 bases and the J segment 4 bases; nucleotides outside the gene matches: 10. Per the germline V gene, CDR1 is LNHDA and CDR2 is SQIVND (reference sequence). The CDR3 sequence is 15 residues long. CDR3 coding DNA: TGTGCCAGTACCGCGACAGGGGGCAATATTTACGAGCAGTACTTC. Translation: CASTATGGNIYEQYF.

V usage is TRBV27 and J usage is TRBJ2-2; possibly TRBD1 or TRBD2 for D (5 bases each). The germline gives CDR1 MNHEY, CDR2 SMNVEV (reference sequence). This CDR3 spans 18 amino acids. The V end lost 2 bases, the J end lost 3 bases, and 19 bases lay between the germline ends. The DNA for the CDR3 is TGTGCCAGCAGTTTAGGGGACCAGCGGCTCGGGGACACCGGGGAGCTGTTTTTT. Residues: CASSLGDQRLGDTGELFF.

The chain links TRBV30 to TRBJ1-3, with D uncertain. This CDR3 contains 15 residues. V shed 0 bases and J shed 0 bases, with 9 bases lying between them. CDR1 and CDR2 from the germline V gene are GTSNPN and SVGIG (reference sequence). CDR3 loop: CAWSVRVYSGNTIYF. The DNA for the CDR3 is TGTGCCTGGAGTGTACGGGTATACTCTGGAAACACCATATATTTT.

The rearrangement joins TRBV5-1 to TRBJ2-1; tentative D call: TRBD2 (6 bases). This CDR3 has 16 amino acids. V was pared by 1 base and J by 2 bases, with 13 bases between. Germline-derived CDR1 and CDR2 are SGHRS and YFSETQ. The CDR3, as DNA: TGCGCCAGCAGCTTGACAGGCGGGGCCCCCTACAATGAGCAGTTCTTC. It translates to CASSLTGGAPYNEQFF.

This chain uses TRBV4-2 with TRBJ2-5; 8 bases line up with TRBD2. Losses at the gene ends were 1 base for V and 0 bases for J; bases not matched to a gene: 7. The germline V gene has CDR1 LGHNA and CDR2 YNFKEQ. CDR3 length: 17 amino acids. CDR3 region: CASSQGSSGRDQETQYF. The CDR3, as DNA: TGTGCCAGCAGCCAAGGTTCCAGCGGGAGAGACCAAGAGACCCAGTACTTC.

This chain links TRBV7-9 with TRBJ2-7, with TRBD2 identical over 15 bases. The CDR3 is 15 residues long. Germline assignment: CDR1 SEHNR and CDR2 FQNEAQ (reference sequence). After removal of 5 bases from V and 6 bases from J, the junction contained 5 bases not matched to a gene. The CDR3 loop is CASSHRTSGRAEQYF. CDR3 coding DNA: TGTGCCAGCAGCCACCGGACTAGCGGGAGGGCCGAGCAGTACTTC. Complete variable domain (other parts from reference TRBV7-9 and TRBJ2-7): DTGVSQNPRHKITKRGQNVTFRCDPISEHNRLYWYRQTLGQGPEFLTYFQNEAQLEKSRLLSDRFSAERPKGSFSTLEIQRTEQGDSAMYLCASSHRTSGRAEQYFGPGTRLTVT.

The rearrangement joins TRBV10-3 to TRBJ2-7; TRBD1 agrees at 9 bases. The CDR3 sequence is 14 residues long. Germline V gives CDR1 ENHRY, CDR2 SYGVKD. V was clipped by 8 bases and J by 6 bases; unmatched bases: 11. The CDR3 DNA is TGTGCCATCGGGGGGGGACAGGGTGACTCCGAGCAGTACTTC. Its translation: CAIGGGQGDSEQYF.

The chain combines TRBV27 with TRBJ2-7, with D hard to call. The V and J ends lost 0 bases and 2 bases respectively, with 8 bases between them. The CDR3 is 14 amino acids. Germline loops: CDR1 MNHEY, CDR2 SMNVEV (reference sequence). The CDR3 DNA reads TGTGCCAGCAGTTTATCGGCTGGTCCCTACGAGCAGTACTTC. It codes for CASSLSAGPYEQYF.

This chain uses TRBV27 with TRBJ1-2, with 9 bases matching TRBD1. J was trimmed by 6 bases and V by 5 bases; bases with no gene match: 4. Per germline, CDR1 MNHEY and CDR2 SMNVEV (reference sequence). The CDR3 runs 13 residues. The CDR3 DNA sequence: TGTGCCAGCAGTCTCGGACAGGGGAATGGCTACACCTTC. Translation: CASSLGQGNGYTF.

V gene TRBV28 combines with J gene TRBJ1-1; perhaps TRBD1 as D (5 bases). In germline, CDR1 is MDHEN, CDR2 SYDVKM. With 5 bases removed from V and 5 bases from J, the gap between germline ends came to 21 bases. The CDR3 spans 16 residues. Written as DNA, the CDR3 is TGTGCCAGCAGTCCAGGGACCCAAATTTTGAGGACTGAAGCTTTCTTT. Its protein is CASSPGTQILRTEAFF.

This chain joins TRBV9 and TRBJ1-1, with D possibly being TRBD1 (6 bases). There are 15 residues in the CDR3. Germline-derived CDR1 and CDR2 are SGDLS and YYNGEE. V was cut by 4 bases and J by 3 bases, with 16 bases left in between. CDR3: CASSSHGGPHTEAFF. The CDR3, as DNA: TGTGCCAGCAGCTCCCACGGGGGGCCTCACACTGAAGCTTTCTTT. Based on the CDR3 plus reference TRBV9 and TRBJ1-1, the full variable domain is DSGVTQTPKHLITATGQRVTLRCSPRSGDLSVYWYQQSLDQGLQFLIQYYNGEERAKGNILERFSAQQFPDLHSELNLSSLELGDSALYFCASSSHGGPHTEAFFGQGTRLTVV.

The CDR3 region is CASSLSMGYTEAFF. CDR3 coding DNA: TGTGCCAGCAGTTTATCGATGGGCTACACTGAAGCTTTCTTT. The chain has TRBV27 and TRBJ1-1; D call uncertain. CDR3 size: 14 residues. Between the trimmed V and J ends, which lost 0 bases and 3 bases, there was a span of 8 bases. CDR1 is MNHEY, CDR2 SMNVEV, per germline (reference sequence).

The J gene is TRBJ2-1, the V gene TRBV7-3; tentatively, D is TRBD1 or TRBD2 (5 bases each). The CDR3 has 19 residues. Trimming removed 2 bases from V and 0 bases from J, with 20 bases in between. Germline CDR1 is SGHTA and CDR2 is FQGTGA. CDR3: CASSLLVVEGPGSYNEQFF. The CDR3 coding sequence is TGTGCCAGCAGCTTATTAGTCGTTGAGGGGCCCGGCTCCTACAATGAGCAGTTCTTC. Filled out from reference TRBV7-3 and TRBJ2-1, the complete variable domain reads GAGVSQTPSNKVTEKGKYVELRCDPISGHTALYWYRQSLGQGPEFLIYFQGTGAADDSGLPNDRFFAVRPEGSVSTLKIQRTERGDSAVYLCASSLLVVEGPGSYNEQFFGPGTRLTVL.

A remark on this clone: This sample includes further DNA sequences coding for the same CDR3. The chain has TRBV19 and TRBJ1-3; D is uncertain. Germline CDR1 is LNHDA and CDR2 is SQIVND (reference sequence). V was cut by 2 bases and J by 0 bases, with 5 bases left in between. The CDR3 contains 14 residues. The CDR3 sequence is CASSIPGSGNTIYF. DNA for the CDR3: TGTGCCAGTAGTATACCAGGCTCTGGAAACACCATATATTTT.